These 8 T cell receptor beta chains came from one sample sequenced in a study of shared clonotypes between healthy human individuals. Clones were read by immunoSEQ multiplex PCR, and TCRdb kept only the in-frame ones, dropping some. The sample gives around 95,000 clones, 67% of which show up once; roughly 43% is in the top ten. The sample comprised memory CD8+ T cells sorted from blood. Subset denoted: CD45RO+ cells pooled with CCR7-negative TemRA cells. The receptors were sampled from a man between 25 and 39 years old in good health.

The chain joins TRBV7-8 to TRBJ2-7, with D perhaps TRBD1 (6 bases). This CDR3 region has 14 residues. CDR1 and CDR2 (germline): SGHVS, FQNEAQ. The V end was cut by 5 bases, the J end by 4 bases, with 15 bases between. The CDR3 is CASSRGSTGYEQYF. The CDR3 DNA reads TGTGCCAGCAGCCGAGGCTCAACAGGGTACGAGCAGTACTTC.

At least ten counts were recorded for this clone. The chain couples TRBV2 to TRBJ2-1; 12 bases are a match to TRBD2. This CDR3 has 15 residues. Germline V gives CDR1 SNHLY, CDR2 FYNNEI. The trim removed 4 bases at V and 4 bases at J, leaving 2 bases unmatched. The CDR3 is CASSAGLAGYNEQFF. Written as DNA, the CDR3 is TGTGCCAGCAGTGCCGGACTAGCGGGATACAATGAGCAGTTCTTC.

This rearrangement joins TRBV27 to TRBJ2-7; 11 bases are a match to TRBD2. CDR1 and CDR2 (germline): MNHEY, SMNVEV (reference sequence). The CDR3 is 14 residues long. After removal of 7 bases from V and 1 base from J, the junction contained 3 bases not matched to a gene. The CDR3 coding sequence is TGTGCCAGCAATATAGCGGGAGGGTCCTACGAGCAGTACTTC. This gives the protein CASNIAGGSYEQYF.

This sequence joins TRBV6-1 and TRBJ2-5; D is perhaps TRBD2 (5 bases). Germline lookup yields CDR1 MNHNS and CDR2 SASEGT. The CDR3 extends over 15 amino acids. The V end lost 1 base, the J end lost 5 bases, and 14 bases lay between the germline ends. The CDR3 bases are TGTGCCAGCAGTGAAGTAGGATGGGGAGAGGAGACCCAGTACTTC. Protein product: CASSEVGWGEETQYF.

The chain joins TRBV7-2 to TRBJ2-5, with D perhaps TRBD1 (6 bases). The CDR3 loop spans 17 amino acids. The V and J ends lost 5 bases and 2 bases respectively, with 21 bases between them. The V gene's germline CDR1 is SGHTA and CDR2 FQGNSA. The DNA of the CDR3 is TGTGCCAGCAGCCCCCAAATTGGGGACACCGATCAAGAGACCCAGTACTTC. Residues: CASSPQIGDTDQETQYF.

This chain connects TRBV2 to TRBJ2-7; D might be TRBD1 (6 bases). This CDR3 comprises 13 residues. V was clipped by 4 bases and J by 3 bases, with 10 bases between them. Germline V gene sequence: CDR1 SNHLY, CDR2 FYNNEI. CDR3 in DNA: TGTGCCAGCAGTGCCAGGGGCGGCTACGAGCAGTACTTC. As protein: CASSARGGYEQYF. Full variable domain (missing parts from reference TRBV2 and TRBJ2-7): EPEVTQTPSHQVTQMGQEVILRCVPISNHLYFYWYRQILGQKVEFLVSFYNNEISEKSEIFDDQFSVERPDGSNFTLKIRSTKLEDSAMYFCASSARGGYEQYFGPGTRLTVT.

The V and J genes are TRBV2 and TRBJ2-5, with D maybe TRBD1 (6 bases). Germline V CDR1 and CDR2: SNHLY, FYNNEI. There are 14 residues in the CDR3. With 5 bases removed from V and 5 bases from J, the gap between germline ends came to 15 bases. In nucleotides, the CDR3 is TGTGCCAGCAGTCTCCTTACAGGGCAGGAGACCCAGTACTTC. Protein product: CASSLLTGQETQYF.

The chain recombines TRBV13 with TRBJ1-2, with D unclear. Germline V gives CDR1 PRHDT, CDR2 FYEKMQ (reference sequence). Trimming stripped 3 bases from V and 6 bases from J, with 11 bases between. This CDR3 spans 13 amino acids. CDR3 sequence: CASSFPETDGYTF. The CDR3 DNA is TGTGCCAGCAGCTTCCCAGAGACTGATGGCTACACCTTC. Using reference TRBV13 and TRBJ1-2 for the parts outside the CDR3, the full variable domain is AAGVIQSPRHLIKEKRETATLKCYPIPRHDTVYWYQQGPGQDPQFLISFYEKMQSDKGSIPDRFSAQQFSDYHSELNMSSLELGDSALYFCASSFPETDGYTFGSGTRLTVV.